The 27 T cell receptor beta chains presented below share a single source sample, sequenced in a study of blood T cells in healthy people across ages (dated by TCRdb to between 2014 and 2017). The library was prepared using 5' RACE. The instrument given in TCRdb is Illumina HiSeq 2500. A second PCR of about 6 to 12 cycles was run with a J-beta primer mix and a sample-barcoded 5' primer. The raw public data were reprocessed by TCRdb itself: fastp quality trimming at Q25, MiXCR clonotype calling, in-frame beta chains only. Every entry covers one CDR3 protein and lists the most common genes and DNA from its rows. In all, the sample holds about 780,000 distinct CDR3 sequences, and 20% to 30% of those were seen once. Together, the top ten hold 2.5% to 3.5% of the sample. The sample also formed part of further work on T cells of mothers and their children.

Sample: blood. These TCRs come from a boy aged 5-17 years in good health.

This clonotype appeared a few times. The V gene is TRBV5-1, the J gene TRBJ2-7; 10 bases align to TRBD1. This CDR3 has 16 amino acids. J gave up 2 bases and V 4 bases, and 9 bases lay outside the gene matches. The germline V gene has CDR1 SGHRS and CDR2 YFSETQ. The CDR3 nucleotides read TGCGCCAGCAGCAAAACGGCGGACAGGGGGGCCTACGAGCAGTACTTC. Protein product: CASSKTADRGAYEQYF.

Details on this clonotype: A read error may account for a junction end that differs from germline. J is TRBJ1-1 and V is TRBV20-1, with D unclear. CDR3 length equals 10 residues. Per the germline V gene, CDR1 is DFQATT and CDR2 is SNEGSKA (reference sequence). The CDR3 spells CILVNTEAFF. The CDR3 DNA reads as TGTATCCTAGTGAACACTGAAGCTTTCTTT.

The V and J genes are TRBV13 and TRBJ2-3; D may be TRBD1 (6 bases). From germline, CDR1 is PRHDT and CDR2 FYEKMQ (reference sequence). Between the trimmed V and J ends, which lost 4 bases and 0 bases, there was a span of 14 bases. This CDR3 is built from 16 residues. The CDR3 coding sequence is TGTGCCAGCAGCTCCGCCAGGGGATTGAGCACAGATACGCAGTATTTT. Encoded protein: CASSSARGLSTDTQYF.

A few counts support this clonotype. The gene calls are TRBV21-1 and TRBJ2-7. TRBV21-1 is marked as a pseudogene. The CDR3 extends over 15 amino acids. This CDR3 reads CASSKVAGGYYEQYF. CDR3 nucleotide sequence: TGTGCCAGCAGCAAAGTTGCGGGGGGCTACTACGAGCAGTACTTC.

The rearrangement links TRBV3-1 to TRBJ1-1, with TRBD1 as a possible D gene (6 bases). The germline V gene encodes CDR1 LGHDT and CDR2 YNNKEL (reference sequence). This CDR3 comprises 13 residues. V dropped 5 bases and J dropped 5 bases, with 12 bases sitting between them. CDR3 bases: TGTGCCAGCAGCTCAATAGGGGGAACTGAAGCTTTCTTT. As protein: CASSSIGGTEAFF.

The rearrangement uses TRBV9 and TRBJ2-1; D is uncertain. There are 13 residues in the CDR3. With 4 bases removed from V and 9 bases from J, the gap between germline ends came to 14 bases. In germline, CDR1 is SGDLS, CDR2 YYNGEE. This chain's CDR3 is CASSPPGRSEQFF. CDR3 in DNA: TGTGCCAGCAGCCCCCCCGGACGGTCTGAGCAGTTCTTC.

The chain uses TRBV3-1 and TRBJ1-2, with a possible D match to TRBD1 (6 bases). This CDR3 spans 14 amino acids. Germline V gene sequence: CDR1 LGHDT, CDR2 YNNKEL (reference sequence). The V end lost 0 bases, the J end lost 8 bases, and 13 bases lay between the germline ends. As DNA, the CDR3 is TGTGCCAGCAGCCAAGAGTTCGACAGGAAAGGCTACACCTTC. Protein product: CASSQEFDRKGYTF.

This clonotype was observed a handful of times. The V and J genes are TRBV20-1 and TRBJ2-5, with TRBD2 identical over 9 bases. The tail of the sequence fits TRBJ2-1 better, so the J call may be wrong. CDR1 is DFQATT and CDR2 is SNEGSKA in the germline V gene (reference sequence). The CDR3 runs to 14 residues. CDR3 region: CSAIRAGGYNEQFF. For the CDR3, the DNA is TGCAGTGCCATACGGGCGGGGGGGTACAATGAGCAGTTCTTC.

CDR3 protein: CASSEMGHEQYF. Written as DNA, the CDR3 is TGCGCCAGCAGTGAAATGGGGCACGAGCAGTACTTC. The chain recombines TRBV10-2 with TRBJ2-7; maybe TRBD1 (5 bases). The V gene lost 3 bases and the J gene lost 5 bases, with 8 bases spanning the gap. CDR1 and CDR2 (germline): WSHSY, SAAADI. There are 12 residues in the CDR3.

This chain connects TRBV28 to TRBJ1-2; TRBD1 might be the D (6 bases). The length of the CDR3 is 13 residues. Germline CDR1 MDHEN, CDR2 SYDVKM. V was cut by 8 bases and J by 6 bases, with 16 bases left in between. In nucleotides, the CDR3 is TGTGCCAGCGGGGGACAAGGGTGGAATGGCTACACCTTC. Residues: CASGGQGWNGYTF.

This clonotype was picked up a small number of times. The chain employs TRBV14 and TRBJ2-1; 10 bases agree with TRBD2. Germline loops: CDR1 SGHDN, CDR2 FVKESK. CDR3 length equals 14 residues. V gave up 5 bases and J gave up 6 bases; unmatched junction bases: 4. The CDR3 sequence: CASSSGGVGNEQFF. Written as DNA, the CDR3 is TGTGCCAGCAGCAGCGGGGGGGTCGGCAATGAGCAGTTCTTC.

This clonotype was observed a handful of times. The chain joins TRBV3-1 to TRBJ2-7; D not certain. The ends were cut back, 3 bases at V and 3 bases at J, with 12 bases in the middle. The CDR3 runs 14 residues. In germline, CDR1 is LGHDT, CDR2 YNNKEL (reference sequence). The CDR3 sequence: CASSQVPTVYEQYF. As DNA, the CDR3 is TGTGCCAGCAGCCAGGTCCCCACGGTCTACGAGCAGTACTTC.

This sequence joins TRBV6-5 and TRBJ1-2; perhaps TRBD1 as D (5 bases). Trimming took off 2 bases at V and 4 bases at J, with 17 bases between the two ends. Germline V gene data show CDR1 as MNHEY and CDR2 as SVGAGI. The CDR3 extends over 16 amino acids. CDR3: CASSYTSGKGGYGYTF. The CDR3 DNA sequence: TGTGCCAGCAGTTACACCTCAGGGAAGGGTGGCTATGGCTACACCTTC.

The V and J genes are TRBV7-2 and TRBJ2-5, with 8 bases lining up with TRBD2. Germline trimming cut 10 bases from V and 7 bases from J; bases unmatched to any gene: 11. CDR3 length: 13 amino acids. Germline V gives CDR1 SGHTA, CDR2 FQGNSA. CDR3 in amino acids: CAIGSGAWMTQYF. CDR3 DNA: TGTGCCATCGGTAGCGGGGCCTGGATGACCCAGTACTTC.

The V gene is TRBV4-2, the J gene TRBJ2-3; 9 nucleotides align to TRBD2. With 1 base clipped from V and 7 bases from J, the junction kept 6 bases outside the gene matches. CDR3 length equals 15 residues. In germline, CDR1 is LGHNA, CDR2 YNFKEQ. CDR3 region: CASSQGSGGTHTQYF. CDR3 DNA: TGTGCCAGCAGCCAAGGTAGCGGGGGTACCCATACGCAGTATTTT.

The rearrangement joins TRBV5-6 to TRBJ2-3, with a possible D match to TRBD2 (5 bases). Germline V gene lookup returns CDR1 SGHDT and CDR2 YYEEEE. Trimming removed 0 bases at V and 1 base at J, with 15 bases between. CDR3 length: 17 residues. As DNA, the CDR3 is TGTGCCAGCAGCTTGGGGCCGGAGTCCGGGGGCACAGATACGCAGTATTTT. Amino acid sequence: CASSLGPESGGTDTQYF.

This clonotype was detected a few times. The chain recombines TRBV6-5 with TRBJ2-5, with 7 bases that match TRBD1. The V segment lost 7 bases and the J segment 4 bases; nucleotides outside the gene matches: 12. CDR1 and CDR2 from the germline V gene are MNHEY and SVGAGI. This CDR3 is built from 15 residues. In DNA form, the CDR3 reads TGTGCCAGCAAACTCAGGGGGTCGGAGGTAGAGACCCAGTACTTC. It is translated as CASKLRGSEVETQYF.

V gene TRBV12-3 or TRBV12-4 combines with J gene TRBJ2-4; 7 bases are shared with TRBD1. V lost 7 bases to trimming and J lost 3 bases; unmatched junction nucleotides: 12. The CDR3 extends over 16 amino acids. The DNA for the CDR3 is TGTGCCAGCACATCAGTGACAGGGACAGTCAAAAACATTCAGTACTTC. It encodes CASTSVTGTVKNIQYF.

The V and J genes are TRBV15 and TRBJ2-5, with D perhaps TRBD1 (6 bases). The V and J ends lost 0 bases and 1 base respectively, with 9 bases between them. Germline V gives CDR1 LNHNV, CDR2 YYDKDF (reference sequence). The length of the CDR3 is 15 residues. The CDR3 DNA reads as TGTGCCACCAGCAGAGAAAGGACAGCCCAAGAGACCCAGTACTTC. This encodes CATSRERTAQETQYF.

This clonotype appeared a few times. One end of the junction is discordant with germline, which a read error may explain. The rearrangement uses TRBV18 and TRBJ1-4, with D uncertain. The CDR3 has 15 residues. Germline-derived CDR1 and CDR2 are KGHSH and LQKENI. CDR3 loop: CASSPYTETHEKLFF. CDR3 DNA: TGTGCCAGCTCACCCTACACGGAAACTCATGAAAAACTGTTTTTT. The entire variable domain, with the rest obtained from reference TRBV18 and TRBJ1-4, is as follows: NAGVMQNPRHLVRRRGQEARLRCSPMKGHSHVYWYRQLPEEGLKFMVYLQKENIIDESGMPKERFSAEFPKEGPSILRIQQVVRGDSAAYFCASSPYTETHEKLFFGSGTQLSVL.

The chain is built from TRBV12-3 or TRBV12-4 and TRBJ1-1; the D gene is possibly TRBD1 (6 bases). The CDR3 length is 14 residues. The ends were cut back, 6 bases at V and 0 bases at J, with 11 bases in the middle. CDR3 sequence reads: CASRLGQMNTEAFF. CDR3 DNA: TGTGCCAGCAGGCTAGGACAGATGAACACTGAAGCTTTCTTT.

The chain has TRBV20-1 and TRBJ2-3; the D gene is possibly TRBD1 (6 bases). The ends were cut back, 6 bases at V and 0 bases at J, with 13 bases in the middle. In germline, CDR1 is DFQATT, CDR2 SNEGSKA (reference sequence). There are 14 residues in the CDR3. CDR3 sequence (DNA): TGCAGTGCGCAACAGGGTTCTAGCACAGATACGCAGTATTTT. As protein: CSAQQGSSTDTQYF.

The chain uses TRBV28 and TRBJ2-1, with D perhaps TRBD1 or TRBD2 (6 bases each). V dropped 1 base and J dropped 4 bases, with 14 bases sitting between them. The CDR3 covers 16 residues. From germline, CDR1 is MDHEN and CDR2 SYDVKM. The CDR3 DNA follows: TGTGCCAGCAGTTTATTTGGCGGGACAAAATACAATGAGCAGTTCTTC. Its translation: CASSLFGGTKYNEQFF.

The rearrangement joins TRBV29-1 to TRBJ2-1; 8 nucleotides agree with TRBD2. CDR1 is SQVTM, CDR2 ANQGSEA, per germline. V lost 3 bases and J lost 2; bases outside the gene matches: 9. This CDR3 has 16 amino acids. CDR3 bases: TGCAGCGTTGAGGGCGGGGGGCCGTATACCTACAATGAGCAGTTCTTC. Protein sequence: CSVEGGGPYTYNEQFF.

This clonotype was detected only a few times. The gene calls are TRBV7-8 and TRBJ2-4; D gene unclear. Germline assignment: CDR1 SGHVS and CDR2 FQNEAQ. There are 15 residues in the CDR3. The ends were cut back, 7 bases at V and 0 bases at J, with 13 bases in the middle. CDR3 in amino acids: CASINQTGAKNIQYF. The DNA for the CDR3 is TGTGCCAGCATCAATCAAACGGGAGCCAAAAACATTCAGTACTTC.

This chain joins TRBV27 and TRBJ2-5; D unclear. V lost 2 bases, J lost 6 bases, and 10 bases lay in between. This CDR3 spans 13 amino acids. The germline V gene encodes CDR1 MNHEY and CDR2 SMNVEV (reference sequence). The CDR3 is CASSLKAEQTQYF. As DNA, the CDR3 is TGTGCCAGCAGTTTAAAGGCAGAACAGACCCAGTACTTC.

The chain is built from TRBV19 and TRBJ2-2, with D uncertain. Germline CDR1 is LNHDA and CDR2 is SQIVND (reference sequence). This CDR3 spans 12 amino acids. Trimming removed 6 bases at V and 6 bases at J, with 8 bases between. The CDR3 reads CASSRFSGELFF. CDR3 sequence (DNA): TGTGCCAGTAGCCGGTTCTCCGGGGAGCTGTTTTTT.